These 2 T cell receptor beta chains came from one sample sequenced in a study of T cells in Graves' hyperthyroidism and ophthalmopathy. What was amplified from RNA transcripts were TCR beta CDR3 regions. The primer set for the first-round RT-PCR of the TCR CDR3 was HTBI. TCRdb re-called the multiplex PCR reads with MiXCR, one entry per CDR3 protein. The sample has nearly 600,000 distinct CDR3 sequences, roughly 14% seen once; the top ten hold almost 6%. The sequenced sample consisted of blood. All receptors derive from a woman aged 25 to 39 with Graves' hyperthyroidism that later progressed to Graves' ophthalmopathy.

A note on this clonotype: Germline and junction disagree at one end, which may indicate a read error. In DNA, the CDR3 is TGTGCCAGTACTATAGGGACAGGGGTATCTGAGCAGTTCTTC. Translated: CASTIGTGVSEQFF. The V call is TRBV19, the J call TRBJ2-1; 10 positions agree with TRBD1. The length of the CDR3 is 14 residues. Germline CDR1 LNHDA, CDR2 SQIVND (reference sequence).

In regard to this clonotype: A much larger clone differs by one base, so this may be a read error. The V and J genes are TRBV5-6 and TRBJ2-1, with D possibly TRBD2 on 5 matching bases. Germline V gene lookup returns CDR1 SGHDT and CDR2 YYEEEE. The CDR3 is 15 amino acids. This CDR3 is CASSSRKGDYNEKFF. The CDR3 DNA reads TGTGCCAGCAGTTCACGGAAGGGAGATTACAATGAGAAGTTCTTC.